The clone carrying this T cell receptor (gamma chain) was seen repeatedly, ten times or more. Its antigen is not identified. This specimen includes other DNA sequences encoding the same CDR3. These data come from a study of γδ T cells in repeated Plasmodium falciparum infection. In the study overall: Malian children with intense seasonal malaria exposure were compared with matched Australian children. Donors had four controlled P. falciparum NF54 infections over roughly 620 days. Points from the study as a whole: Compared with Australian children, Malian Vdelta2-negative repertoires seemed more clonal, less diverse, less shared.

Bulk repertoires came from Vgamma9/Vdelta2+ or Vdelta2-negative gammadelta T cells flow-sorted from PBMC. Germline V gene lookup returns CDR1 EGSTGY and CDR2 YDSYTSSV. The CDR3 extends over 14 amino acids. Unmatched junction bases numbered 3, after V lost 1 base and J lost 0 bases. TCRdb re-called the multiplex PCR reads with CATT. The repertoire includes around 24,000 gamma-chain clones, about 2.9% of them detected once, and 25% to 40% sits in the top ten. J is TRGJ1 or TRGJ2 and V is TRGV4. Material: gamma-delta T cells from blood. The origin of this receptor is a pool of human donors (malaria-infected and uninfected, not separated). CDR3 sequence: CATWDGQNYYKKLF. The CDR3 nucleotides are TGTGCCACCTGGGATGGCCAGAATTATTATAAGAAACTCTTT.